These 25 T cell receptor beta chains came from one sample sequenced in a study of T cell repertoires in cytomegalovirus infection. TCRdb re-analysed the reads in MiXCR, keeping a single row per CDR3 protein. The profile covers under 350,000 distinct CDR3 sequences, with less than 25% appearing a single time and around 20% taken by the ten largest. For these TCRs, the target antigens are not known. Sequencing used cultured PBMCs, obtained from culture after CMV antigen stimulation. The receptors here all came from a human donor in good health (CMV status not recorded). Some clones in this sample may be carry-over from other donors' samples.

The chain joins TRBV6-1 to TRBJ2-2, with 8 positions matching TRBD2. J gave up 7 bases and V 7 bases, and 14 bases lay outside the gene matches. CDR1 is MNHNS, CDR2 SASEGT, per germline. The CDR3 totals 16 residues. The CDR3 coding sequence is TGTGCCAGCACTCTTACCGGGACTAGTAATGTCGGGGAGCTGTTTTTT. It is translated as CASTLTGTSNVGELFF.

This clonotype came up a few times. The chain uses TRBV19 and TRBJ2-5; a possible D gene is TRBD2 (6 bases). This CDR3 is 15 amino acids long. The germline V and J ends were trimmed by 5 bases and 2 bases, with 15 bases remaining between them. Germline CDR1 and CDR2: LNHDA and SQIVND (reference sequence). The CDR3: CASSPGLATQETQYF. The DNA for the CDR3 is TGTGCCAGTAGTCCGGGACTGGCTACGCAAGAGACCCAGTACTTC.

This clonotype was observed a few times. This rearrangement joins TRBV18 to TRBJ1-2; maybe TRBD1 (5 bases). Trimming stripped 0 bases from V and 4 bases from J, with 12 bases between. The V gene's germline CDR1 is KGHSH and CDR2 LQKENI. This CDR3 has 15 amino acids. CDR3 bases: TGTGCCAGCTCACCACCGTCAGGGAGGTCCTATGGCTACACCTTC. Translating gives CASSPPSGRSYGYTF.

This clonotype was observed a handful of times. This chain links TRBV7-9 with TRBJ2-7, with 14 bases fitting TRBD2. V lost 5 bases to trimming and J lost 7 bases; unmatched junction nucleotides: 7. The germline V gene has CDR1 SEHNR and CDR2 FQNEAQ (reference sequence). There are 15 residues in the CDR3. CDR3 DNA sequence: TGTGCCAGCAGCCCGGGACTAGCGGGGGCTTGGGAGCAGTACGTC. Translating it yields CASSPGLAGAWEQYV.

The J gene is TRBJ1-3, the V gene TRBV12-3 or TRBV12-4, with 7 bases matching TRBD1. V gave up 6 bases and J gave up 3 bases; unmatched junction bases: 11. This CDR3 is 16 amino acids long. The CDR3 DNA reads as TGTGCCAGCAGCTATCGACAGGGTGCTGGTGGAAACACCATATATTTT. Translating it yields CASSYRQGAGGNTIYF.

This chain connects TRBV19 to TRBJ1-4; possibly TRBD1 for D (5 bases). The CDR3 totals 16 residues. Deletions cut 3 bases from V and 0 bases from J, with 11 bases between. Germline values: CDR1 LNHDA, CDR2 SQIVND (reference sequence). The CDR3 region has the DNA TGTGCCAGTAGTATCCCCGCAGGGACAACTAATGAAAAACTGTTTTTT. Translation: CASSIPAGTTNEKLFF.

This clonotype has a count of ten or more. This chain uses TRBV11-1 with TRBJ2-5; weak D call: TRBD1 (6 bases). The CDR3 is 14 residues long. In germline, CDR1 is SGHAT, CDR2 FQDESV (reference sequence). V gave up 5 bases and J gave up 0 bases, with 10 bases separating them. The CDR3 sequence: CASSLWDNQETQYF. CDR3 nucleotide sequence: TGTGCCAGCAGCCTCTGGGACAACCAAGAGACCCAGTACTTC. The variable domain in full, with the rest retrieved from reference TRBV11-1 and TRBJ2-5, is EAEVAQSPRYKITEKSQAVAFWCDPISGHATLYWYRQILGQGPELLVQFQDESVVDDSQLPKDRFSAERLKGVDSTLKIQPAELGDSAMYLCASSLWDNQETQYFGPGTRLLVL.

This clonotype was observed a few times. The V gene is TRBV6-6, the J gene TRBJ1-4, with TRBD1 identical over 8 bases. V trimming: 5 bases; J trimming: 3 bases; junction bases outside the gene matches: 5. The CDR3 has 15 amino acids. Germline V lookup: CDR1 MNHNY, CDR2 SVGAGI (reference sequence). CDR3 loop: CASSSDRGANEKLFF. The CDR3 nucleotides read TGTGCCAGCAGTAGTGACAGGGGTGCTAATGAAAAACTGTTTTTT.

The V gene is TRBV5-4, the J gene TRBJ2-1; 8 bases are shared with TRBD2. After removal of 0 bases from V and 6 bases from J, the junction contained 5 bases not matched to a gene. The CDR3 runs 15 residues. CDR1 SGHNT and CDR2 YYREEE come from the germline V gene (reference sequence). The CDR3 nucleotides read TGTGCCAGCAGCTTGGAACTAGCGGAAAGCAATGAGCAGTTCTTC. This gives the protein CASSLELAESNEQFF.

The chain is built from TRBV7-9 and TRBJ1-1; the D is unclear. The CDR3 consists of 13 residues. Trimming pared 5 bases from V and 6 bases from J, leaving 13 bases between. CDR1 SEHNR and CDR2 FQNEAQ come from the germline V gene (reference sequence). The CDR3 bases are TGTGCCAGCAGCCTTTCGATCTGGGCTGAAGCTTTCTTT. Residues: CASSLSIWAEAFF.

The CDR3 loop is CSASRKGGLDTQYF. DNA of the CDR3: TGCAGTGCTAGTAGAAAAGGGGGTTTGGATACGCAGTATTTT. This chain links TRBV20-1 with TRBJ2-3; D is possibly TRBD1 (6 bases). The CDR3 is made up of 14 amino acids. Germline V gene data show CDR1 as DFQATT and CDR2 as SNEGSKA (reference sequence). V gave up 3 bases and J gave up 6 bases, with 16 bases separating them.

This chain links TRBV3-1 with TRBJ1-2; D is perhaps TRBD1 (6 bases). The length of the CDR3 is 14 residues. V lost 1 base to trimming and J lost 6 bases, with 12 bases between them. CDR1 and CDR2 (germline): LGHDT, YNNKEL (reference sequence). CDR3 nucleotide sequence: TGTGCCAGCAGCCAAGTTAGGGGGGGGCATGGCTACACCTTC. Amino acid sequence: CASSQVRGGHGYTF.

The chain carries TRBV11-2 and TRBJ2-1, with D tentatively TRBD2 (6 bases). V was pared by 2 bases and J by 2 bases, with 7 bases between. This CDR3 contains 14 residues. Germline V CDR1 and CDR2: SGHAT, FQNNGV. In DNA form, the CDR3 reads TGTGCCAGCAGCTTAACGGGAGCCTACAATGAGCAGTTCTTC. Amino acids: CASSLTGAYNEQFF.

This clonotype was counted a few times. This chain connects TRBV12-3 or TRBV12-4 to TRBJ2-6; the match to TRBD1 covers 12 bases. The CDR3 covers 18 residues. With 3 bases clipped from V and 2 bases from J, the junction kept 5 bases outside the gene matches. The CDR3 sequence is CASSLRGTGGAGANVLTF. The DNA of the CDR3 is TGTGCCAGCAGTTTGCGGGGGACAGGGGGCGCTGGGGCCAACGTCCTGACTTTC.

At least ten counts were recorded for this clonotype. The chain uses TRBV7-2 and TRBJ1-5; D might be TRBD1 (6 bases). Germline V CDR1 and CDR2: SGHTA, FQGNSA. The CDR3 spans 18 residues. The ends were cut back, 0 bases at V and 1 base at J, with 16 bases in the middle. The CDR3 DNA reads TGTGCCAGCAGCTTAGCGCTCCTGGGAACAGGGAGCAATCAGCCCCAGCATTTT. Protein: CASSLALLGTGSNQPQHF.

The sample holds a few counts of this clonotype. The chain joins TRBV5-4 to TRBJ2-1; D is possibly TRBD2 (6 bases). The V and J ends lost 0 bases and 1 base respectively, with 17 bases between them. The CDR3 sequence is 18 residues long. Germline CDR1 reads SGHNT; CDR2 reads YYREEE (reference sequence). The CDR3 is CASSLAGGGRLSYNEQFF. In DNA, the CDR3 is TGTGCCAGCAGCTTGGCCGGGGGAGGCCGGCTTTCCTACAATGAGCAGTTCTTC.

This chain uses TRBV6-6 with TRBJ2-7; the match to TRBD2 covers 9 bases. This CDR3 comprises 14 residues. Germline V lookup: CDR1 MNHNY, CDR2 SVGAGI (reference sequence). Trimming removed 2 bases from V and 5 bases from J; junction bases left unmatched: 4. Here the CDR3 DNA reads TGTGCCAGCAGTTACGGGACTAGCAATAACGAGCAGTACTTC. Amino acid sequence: CASSYGTSNNEQYF.

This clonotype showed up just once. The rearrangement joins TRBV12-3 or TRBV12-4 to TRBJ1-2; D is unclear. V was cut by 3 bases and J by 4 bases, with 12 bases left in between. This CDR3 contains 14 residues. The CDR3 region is CASSLGDGIYGYTF. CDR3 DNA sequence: TGTGCCAGCAGTTTGGGAGACGGCATCTATGGCTACACCTTC.

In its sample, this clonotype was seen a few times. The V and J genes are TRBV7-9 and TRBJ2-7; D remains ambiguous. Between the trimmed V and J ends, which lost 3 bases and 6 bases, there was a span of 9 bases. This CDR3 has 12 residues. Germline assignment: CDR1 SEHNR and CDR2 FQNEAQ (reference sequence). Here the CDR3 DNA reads TGTGCCAGCAGCTTTGGCAGTAGCGAGCAGTACGTC. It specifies CASSFGSSEQYV.

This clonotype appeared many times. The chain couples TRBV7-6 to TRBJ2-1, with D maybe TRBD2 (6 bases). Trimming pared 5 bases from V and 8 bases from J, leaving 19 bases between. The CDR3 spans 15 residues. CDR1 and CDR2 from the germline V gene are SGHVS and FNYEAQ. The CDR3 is CASSRRAGSFDEQFF. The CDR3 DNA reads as TGTGCCAGCAGCCGCAGGGCGGGAAGTTTTGATGAGCAGTTCTTC.

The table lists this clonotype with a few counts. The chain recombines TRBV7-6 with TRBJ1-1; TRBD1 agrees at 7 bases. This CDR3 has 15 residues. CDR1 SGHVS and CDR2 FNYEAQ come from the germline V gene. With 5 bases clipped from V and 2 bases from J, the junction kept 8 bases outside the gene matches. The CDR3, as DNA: TGTGCCAGCAGCACTCCCCGACAGGGTAACACTGAAGCTTTCTTT. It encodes CASSTPRQGNTEAFF.

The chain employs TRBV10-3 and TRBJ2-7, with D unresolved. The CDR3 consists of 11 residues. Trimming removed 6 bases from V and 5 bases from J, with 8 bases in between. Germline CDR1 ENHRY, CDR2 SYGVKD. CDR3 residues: CAISYLNEQYF. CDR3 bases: TGTGCCATCAGCTACTTGAACGAGCAGTACTTC.

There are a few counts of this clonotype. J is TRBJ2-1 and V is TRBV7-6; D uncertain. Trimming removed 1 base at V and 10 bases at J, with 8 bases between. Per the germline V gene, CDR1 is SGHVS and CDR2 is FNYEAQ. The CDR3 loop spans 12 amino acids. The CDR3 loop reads CASSLGPQEQFF. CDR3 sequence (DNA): TGTGCCAGCAGCTTAGGGCCACAGGAGCAGTTCTTC.

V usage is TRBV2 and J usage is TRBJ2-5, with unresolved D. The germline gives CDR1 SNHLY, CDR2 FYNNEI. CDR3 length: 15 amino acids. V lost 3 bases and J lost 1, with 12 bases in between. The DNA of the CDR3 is TGTGCCAGCAGTGAGAGCCCCCCACGCCAAGAGACCCAGTACTTC. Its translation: CASSESPPRQETQYF.

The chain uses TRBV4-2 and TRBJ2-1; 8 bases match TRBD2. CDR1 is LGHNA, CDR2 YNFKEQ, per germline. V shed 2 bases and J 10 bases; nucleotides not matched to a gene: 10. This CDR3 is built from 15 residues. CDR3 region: CASSQRASGLDEQFF. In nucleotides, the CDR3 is TGTGCCAGCAGCCAAAGGGCTAGCGGGTTGGACGAGCAGTTCTTC.